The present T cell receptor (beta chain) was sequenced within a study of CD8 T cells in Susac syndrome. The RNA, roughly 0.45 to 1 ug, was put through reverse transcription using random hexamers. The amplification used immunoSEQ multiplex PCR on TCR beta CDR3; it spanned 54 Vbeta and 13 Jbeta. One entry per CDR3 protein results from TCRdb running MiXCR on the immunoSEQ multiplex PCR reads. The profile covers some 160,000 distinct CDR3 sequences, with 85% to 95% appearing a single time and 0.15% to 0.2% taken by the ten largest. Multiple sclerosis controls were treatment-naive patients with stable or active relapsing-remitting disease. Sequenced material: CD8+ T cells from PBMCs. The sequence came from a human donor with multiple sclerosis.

For the CDR3, the DNA is TGTGCCAGCAGCCCACAACAACTGAACACTGAAGCTTTCTTT. Translated: CASSPQQLNTEAFF. The V gene is TRBV5-4, the J gene TRBJ1-1; D is unclear. CDR1 SGHNT and CDR2 YYREEE come from the germline V gene (reference sequence). The CDR3 has 14 amino acids. Trimming removed 4 bases from V and 0 bases from J, with 10 bases in between.